Listed below are T cell receptor beta chains from one sample, sequenced in a study of metastatic and nonmetastatic thyroid tumors. TCRdb re-clonotyped the PCR reads via MiXCR. Among fewer than 35,000 clones listed, 20% to 25% were seen once. The sample comprised tumor tissue. The receptors come from a male donor with papillary thyroid cancer or a benign thyroid nodule (not recorded which). Some clones in this sample may be carry-over from other donors' samples. Each CDR3 is given with its conserved first and last residue. A D gene is named only where the DNA matches it firmly. Clone size is given for some rows only: seen once, a few or many times, or a class if the clone is expanded.

v_gene	d_gene	j_gene	abundance	CDR3aa	CDR3nt
TRBV7-6	TRBD1	TRBJ2-2	NA	CASSSRQGRHTGELFF	TGTGCCAGCAGCTCTAGACAGGGAAGACACACCGGGGAGCTGTTTTTT
TRBV5-1	NA	TRBJ2-1	many	CASSLEGGPNEQFF	TGCGCCAGCAGCTTGGAAGGCGGACCGAATGAGCAGTTCTTC
TRBV24-1	TRBD2	TRBJ2-1	few	CATSDSGLAGDEQFF	TGTGCCACCAGTGATTCGGGACTAGCGGGAGACGAGCAGTTCTTC
TRBV4-3	NA	TRBJ1-2	many	CASSQDVGNRAAGYTF	TGCGCCAGCAGCCAAGATGTAGGGAACAGGGCAGCTGGCTACACCTTC
TRBV30	TRBD2	TRBJ2-1	NA	CAWRGLAGVYEQSF	TGTGCCTGGAGGGGACTAGCGGGAGTTTATGAGCAGTCCTTC
TRBV7-9	NA	TRBJ1-6	many	CASSVTANSPLHF	TGTGCCAGCAGCGTGACTGCGAATTCACCCCTCCACTTT
TRBV5-1	NA	TRBJ2-1	NA	CASSLSSGVLLVDEQFF	TGCGCCAGCAGCTTGTCCTCAGGGGTATTATTAGTCGATGAGCAGTTCTTC
TRBV7-3	TRBD2	TRBJ2-1	few	CASSSNGREASSYNEQFF	TGTGCCAGCAGCTCTAACGGGCGGGAGGCCAGCTCCTACAATGAGCAGTTCTTC
TRBV7-9	NA	TRBJ2-1	many	CASSLVAGKGYNEQFF	TGTGCCAGCAGCTTAGTAGCCGGGAAGGGTTACAATGAGCAGTTCTTC
TRBV11-1	TRBD1	TRBJ1-1	many	CASSFWTGGVNTEAFF	TGTGCCAGCAGCTTTTGGACAGGGGGCGTGAACACTGAAGCTTTCTTT
TRBV29-1	NA	TRBJ2-7	NA	CSVTPPGKKYEQYF	TGCAGCGTTACCCCCCCGGGAAAAAAATACGAGCAGTACTTC
TRBV5-5	TRBD1	TRBJ1-4	many	CASSSDRAGEKLFF	TGTGCCAGCAGCTCGGACAGGGCTGGGGAAAAACTGTTTTTT
TRBV20-1	TRBD2	TRBJ2-2	many	CSARDLAGPWGNTGELFF	TGCAGTGCTAGAGACCTAGCGGGCCCGTGGGGGAACACCGGGGAGCTGTTTTTT
TRBV6-1	NA	TRBJ1-5	medium-sized	CASRRTVDSNQPQHF	TGTGCCAGCAGGAGGACAGTCGATAGCAATCAGCCCCAGCATTTT
TRBV27	NA	TRBJ2-7	medium-sized	CASSLARHAYEQYF	TGTGCCAGCAGTTTAGCCAGGCACGCCTACGAGCAGTACTTC
TRBV28	TRBD2	TRBJ2-3	many	CASSVPSGVTDTQYF	TGTGCCAGCAGTGTCCCTAGCGGGGTCACAGATACGCAGTATTTT
TRBV19	NA	TRBJ2-7	NA	CASSADREGYEQYF	TGTGCCAGTAGCGCGGACAGGGAGGGGTACGAGCAGTACTTC
TRBV27	NA	TRBJ2-4	many	CASSQTGAKNIQYF	TGTGCCAGCAGTCAGACAGGAGCCAAAAACATTCAGTACTTC
TRBV25-1	NA	TRBJ2-7	NA	CASSEVEKQYF	TGTGCCAGCAGTGAAGTTGAAAAGCAGTACTTC
TRBV25-1	NA	TRBJ1-3	NA	CASGGSSGNTIYF	TGTGCCAGCGGGGGGAGCTCTGGAAACACCATATATTTT
TRBV7-3	NA	TRBJ2-1	NA	CASSPKSTLKANEQFF	TGTGCCAGCAGCCCTAAGAGCACATTGAAGGCCAATGAGCAGTTCTTC
TRBV6-2/TRBV6-3	NA	TRBJ2-5	many	CASSYGRETQYF	TGTGCCAGCAGTTACGGGAGGGAGACCCAGTACTTC
TRBV7-3	TRBD1	TRBJ2-2	NA	CASSLMPGGTGELFF	TGTGCCAGCAGCTTAATGCCAGGGGGCACCGGGGAGCTGTTTTTT
TRBV27	NA	TRBJ2-7	medium-sized	CASSPGSYYEQYF	TGTGCCAGCAGTCCGGGGAGCTACTACGAGCAGTACTTC
TRBV6-6	NA	TRBJ2-1	many	CASSYGGGDNEQFF	TGTGCCAGCAGTTACGGGGGAGGCGACAATGAGCAGTTCTTC
TRBV29-1	NA	TRBJ2-1	many	CSVEEQLKYNEQFF	TGCAGCGTTGAGGAACAGCTCAAATACAATGAGCAGTTCTTC
TRBV20-1	TRBD2	TRBJ2-3	many	CSALGLAGVSADTQYF	TGCAGTGCCCTCGGACTAGCGGGAGTCTCAGCAGATACGCAGTATTTT
TRBV25-1	NA	TRBJ2-7	many	CASSDGGFVSNEQYF	TGTGCCAGCAGTGATGGCGGGTTCGTTTCGAACGAGCAGTACTTC
TRBV11-2	NA	TRBJ1-2	NA	CASRKTEDYGYTF	TGTGCCAGCAGAAAAACGGAGGACTATGGCTACACCTTC
TRBV5-1	TRBD1	TRBJ2-1	many	CASSGDRDNEQFF	TGCGCCAGCAGCGGGGACAGGGACAATGAGCAGTTCTTC
TRBV19	NA	TRBJ1-1	few	CASSTLGTANTEAFF	TGTGCCAGTAGCACGCTCGGGACGGCGAACACTGAAGCTTTCTTT